These 5 T cell receptor beta chains share one sample of origin, sequenced in a study of regulatory T cells in long-lasting Graves disease (dated by TCRdb to the early 2020s). This sample's time point label indicates: persistent/refractory GD, antithyroid drugs over 5 years with positive TRAb. For both TCR sequencing and RNA sequencing, RNA was extracted from PBMCs using TRIzol. The method behind the library was multiplex PCR. Sequenced on an Illumina HiSeq 4000. TCR beta libraries were built with iRepertoire HTBI primers and Arm-PCR amplification of CDR3 regions. TCRdb trimmed public reads at Q25 via fastp, called clones via MiXCR and kept in-frame beta chains. Rows with a matching CDR3 protein are joined into one entry that keeps the most common DNA and genes. The sample includes fewer than 600,000 distinct CDR3 sequences, with 22% observed a single time. The ten largest clonotypes hold less than 15% of the sample.

Sequencing was performed on peripheral blood mononuclear cells (PBMCs), taken when the disease was refractory, from a patient treated with antithyroid drugs. Source of these receptors: a female donor with Graves disease.

In its sample, this clonotype was seen many times. V gene TRBV28 combines with J gene TRBJ2-7; D perhaps matches TRBD2 (6 bases). V was pared by 6 bases and J by 5 bases, with 17 bases between. Per germline, CDR1 MDHEN and CDR2 SYDVKM. This CDR3 has 14 amino acids. DNA of the CDR3: TGTGCCAGCAGGGGGAGCTCGGGCGGGGACGAGCAGTACTTC. Encoded protein: CASRGSSGGDEQYF.

This chain uses TRBV25-1 with TRBJ2-7; unclear D gene. The CDR3 consists of 12 residues. CDR1 is MGHDK and CDR2 is SYGVNS in the germline V gene. The V end lost 3 bases, the J end lost 4 bases, and 7 bases lay between the germline ends. This chain's CDR3 is CASSDIRYEQYF. For the CDR3, the DNA is TGTGCCAGCAGTGATATCCGTTACGAGCAGTACTTC.

At least ten counts were recorded for this clonotype. The chain has TRBV28 and TRBJ2-7, with 7 bases identical to TRBD2. Germline CDR1 and CDR2: MDHEN and SYDVKM. The CDR3 covers 11 residues. V lost 8 bases, J lost 5 bases, and 3 bases stayed unmatched. The CDR3 DNA reads TGTGCCAGCCCCAGCGGGGACGAGCAGTACTTC. Amino acid sequence: CASPSGDEQYF.

The rearrangement uses TRBV11-3 and TRBJ2-1, with 10 bases that match TRBD1. This CDR3 has 15 residues. The ends lost 5 bases at V and 4 bases at J; junction bases unmatched: 5. Looked up from germline, CDR1 is SGHNT and CDR2 is YENEEA. The CDR3 protein is CASSVPGQGYNEQFF. In DNA, the CDR3 is TGTGCCAGCAGCGTCCCGGGACAGGGGTACAATGAGCAGTTCTTC.

This rearrangement joins TRBV15 to TRBJ2-3, with 9 nucleotides matching TRBD1. CDR1 and CDR2 (germline): LNHNV, YYDKDF (reference sequence). V lost 3 bases and J lost 4; bases outside the gene matches: 5. The CDR3 totals 15 residues. CDR3 region: CATSSTGGIADTQYF. CDR3 DNA sequence: TGTGCCACCAGCAGTACAGGGGGCATCGCAGATACGCAGTATTTT.